This T cell receptor (beta chain) was sequenced for a study of neoadjuvant anti-PD-1 for oral cavity cancer. Turning to the study itself: Patients without progression received a fourth nivolumab dose around day 43, then surgical resection on days 50-56.

Six replicates per PBMC sample, mostly from roughly 0.45 ug of genomic DNA. Clones were sequenced by immunoSEQ multiplex PCR, and TCRdb holds only the in-frame ones, with some missing. The sample gives roughly 32,000 clones, 80% of which show up once; under 3.5% is in the top ten. As for time point: after neoadjuvant nivolumab, at surgical resection. Patients were newly diagnosed with stage II-IVA oral cavity squamous cell carcinoma without prior systemic or radiation treatment. Worth noting for this clone: Its antigen is still unknown.

General study findings and limits: PBMC Gini-index clonality exceeded responders' in non-responders post-nivolumab.

The sequencing used PBMCs, collected after nivolumab (anti-PD-1) treatment. The TCR sequence derives from a person between 40 and 80 years old with oral cavity squamous cell carcinoma.

CDR3 coding DNA: TGCGCCAGCAGCTGGGGTTCGGGGACGGAAGGAACCCAGTACTTC. As protein: CASSWGSGTEGTQYF. The chain links TRBV5-1 to TRBJ2-5, with D perhaps assigned TRBD1 or TRBD2 (5 bases each). This CDR3 is built from 15 residues. Germline V lookup: CDR1 SGHRS, CDR2 YFSETQ. Trimming cost V 3 bases and J 8 bases, with 20 bases left between them.